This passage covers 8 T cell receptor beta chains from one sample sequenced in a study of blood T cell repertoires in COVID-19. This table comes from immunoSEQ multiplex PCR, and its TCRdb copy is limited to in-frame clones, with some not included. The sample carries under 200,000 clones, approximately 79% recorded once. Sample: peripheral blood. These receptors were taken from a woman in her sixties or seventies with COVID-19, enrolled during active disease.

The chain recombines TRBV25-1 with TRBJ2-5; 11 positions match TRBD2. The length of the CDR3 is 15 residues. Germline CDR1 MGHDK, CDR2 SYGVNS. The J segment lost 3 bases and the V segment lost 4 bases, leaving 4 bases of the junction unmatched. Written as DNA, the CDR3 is TGTGCCAGCAGTGTTCCGGGACTAGCGGAAGAGACCCAGTACTTC. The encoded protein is CASSVPGLAEETQYF.

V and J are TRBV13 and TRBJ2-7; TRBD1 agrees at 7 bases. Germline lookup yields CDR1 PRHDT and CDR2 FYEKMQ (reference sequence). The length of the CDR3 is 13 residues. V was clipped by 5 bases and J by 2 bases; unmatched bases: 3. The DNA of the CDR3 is TGTGCCAGCAGCCGGGGACAGACCTACGAGCAGTACGTC. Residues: CASSRGQTYEQYV.

The CDR3, as DNA: TGTGCCAGCAGCTTGACTAGCGGGAGGGGGAATGAGCAGTTCTTC. It specifies CASSLTSGRGNEQFF. The chain uses TRBV11-2 and TRBJ2-1, with 14 bases matching TRBD2. V lost 3 bases and J lost 7; bases outside the gene matches: 2. Germline CDR1 and CDR2: SGHAT and FQNNGV. The CDR3 is 15 residues long.

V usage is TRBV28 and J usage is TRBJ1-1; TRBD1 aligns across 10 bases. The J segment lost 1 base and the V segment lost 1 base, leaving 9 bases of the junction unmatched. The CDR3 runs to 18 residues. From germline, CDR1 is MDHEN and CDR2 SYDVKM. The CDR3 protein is CASSLLAGDRGQNTEAFF. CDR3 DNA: TGTGCCAGCAGTTTATTAGCGGGGGACAGGGGACAGAACACTGAAGCTTTCTTT.

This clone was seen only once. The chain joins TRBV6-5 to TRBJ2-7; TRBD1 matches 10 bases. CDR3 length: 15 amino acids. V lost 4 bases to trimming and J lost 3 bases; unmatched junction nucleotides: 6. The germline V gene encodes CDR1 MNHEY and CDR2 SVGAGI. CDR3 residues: CASSSSTGGYYEQYF. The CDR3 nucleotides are TGTGCCAGCAGTTCCTCGACAGGGGGCTACTACGAGCAGTACTTC.

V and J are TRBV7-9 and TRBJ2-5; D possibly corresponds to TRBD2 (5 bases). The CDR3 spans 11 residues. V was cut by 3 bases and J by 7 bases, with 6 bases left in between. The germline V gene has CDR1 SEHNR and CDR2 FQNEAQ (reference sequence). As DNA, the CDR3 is TGTGCCAGCAGCTTCCGGGGGACCCAGTACTTC. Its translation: CASSFRGTQYF. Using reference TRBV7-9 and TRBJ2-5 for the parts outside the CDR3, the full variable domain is DTGVSQNPRHKITKRGQNVTFRCDPISEHNRLYWYRQTLGQGPEFLTYFQNEAQLEKSRLLSDRFSAERPKGSFSTLEIQRTEQGDSAMYLCASSFRGTQYFGPGTRLLVL.

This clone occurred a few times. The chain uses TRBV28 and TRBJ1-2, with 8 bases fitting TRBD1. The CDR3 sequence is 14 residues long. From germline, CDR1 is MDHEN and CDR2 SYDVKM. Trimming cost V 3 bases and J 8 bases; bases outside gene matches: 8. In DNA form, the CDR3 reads TGTGCCAGCAGTTTTTCCGGACAGGGACGGGGCTACACCTTC. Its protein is CASSFSGQGRGYTF.

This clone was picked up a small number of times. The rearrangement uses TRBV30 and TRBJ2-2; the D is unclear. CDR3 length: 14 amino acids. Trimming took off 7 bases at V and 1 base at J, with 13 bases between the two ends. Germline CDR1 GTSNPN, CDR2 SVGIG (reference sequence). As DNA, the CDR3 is TGTGCCTCCGCCGGAGAAATGAACACCGGGGAGCTGTTTTTT. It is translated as CASAGEMNTGELFF.